A selection of T cell receptor beta chains follows, all from one sample in a study of shared clonotypes between healthy human individuals. Profiled with immunoSEQ multiplex PCR; TCRdb holds only in-frame clones, not every one. The table has about 820,000 clones, 80% to 95% seen once. Specimen: naive CD8+ T cells sorted from blood. The source is a man younger than 45 in good health. CDR3s leave out the opening cysteine and the closing phenylalanine or tryptophan. A D gene is named only where the DNA matches it firmly.

>-|TRBV14|TRBJ2-1
ASSQRRSADPF
>TRBD1|TRBV29-1|TRBJ2-7
SGFDRVGEQY
>TRBD1|TRBV15|TRBJ2-7
ATSRLKTGNSYEQY
>TRBD1|TRBV13|TRBJ2-5
ASSFPRTGGETQY
>TRBD1|TRBV29-1|TRBJ2-2
SVGTGATGELF
>TRBD1|TRBV5-5|TRBJ1-5
ASRAGTGNQPQH
>TRBD1|TRBV4-3|TRBJ1-1
ASSQDRVVVWNTEAF
>-|TRBV11-2|TRBJ2-7
ASSPIIFGEQY
>-|TRBV28|TRBJ1-1
ASRRMNTEAF
>-|TRBV27|TRBJ2-7
ASSKGRNEQY
>-|TRBV13|TRBJ2-5
ASSLRETQY
>TRBD1|TRBV2|TRBJ1-2
ASRGTAYGYT
>-|TRBV4-3|TRBJ1-5
ASSQDGPGNYNQPQH
>-|TRBV10-1|TRBJ2-2
ASSPGHPPNTGELF
>TRBD2|TRBV11-2|TRBJ2-5
ASSLELAGGDETQY
>TRBD2|TRBV28|TRBJ2-7
ASHPGLNDYEQY
>-|TRBV5-1|TRBJ1-2
ASSLSRRYGYT
>-|TRBV27|TRBJ2-7
ASSLQDSSYEQY
>-|TRBV30|TRBJ2-7
AWSVVGVEQY
>TRBD2|TRBV7-2|TRBJ2-3
ASSPRTSGDFTDTQY
>-|TRBV9|TRBJ2-5
ASSVGYAEETQY
>-|TRBV7-2|TRBJ1-5
ASSLVAGEGQPQH
>TRBD1|TRBV28|TRBJ2-7
ASSWDSYEQY
>TRBD1|TRBV19|TRBJ1-2
ATSTGIGYT